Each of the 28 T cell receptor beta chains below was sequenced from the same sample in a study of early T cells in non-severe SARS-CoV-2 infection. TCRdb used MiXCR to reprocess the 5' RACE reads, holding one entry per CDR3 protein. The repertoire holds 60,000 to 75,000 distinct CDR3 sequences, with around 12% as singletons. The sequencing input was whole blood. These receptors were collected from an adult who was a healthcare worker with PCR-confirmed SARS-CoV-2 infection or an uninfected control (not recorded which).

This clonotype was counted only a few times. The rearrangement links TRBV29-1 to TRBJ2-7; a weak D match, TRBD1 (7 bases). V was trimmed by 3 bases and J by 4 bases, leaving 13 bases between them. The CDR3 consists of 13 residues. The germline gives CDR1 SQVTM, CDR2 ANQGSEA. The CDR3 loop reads CSVDAGQSYEQYF. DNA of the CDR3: TGCAGCGTTGATGCGGGACAGTCTTACGAGCAGTACTTC.

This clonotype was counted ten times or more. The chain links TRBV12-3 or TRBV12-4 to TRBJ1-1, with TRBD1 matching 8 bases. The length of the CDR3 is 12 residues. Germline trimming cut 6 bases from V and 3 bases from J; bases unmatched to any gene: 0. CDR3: CASRDRDTEAFF. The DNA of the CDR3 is TGTGCCAGCAGGGACAGGGACACTGAAGCTTTCTTT.

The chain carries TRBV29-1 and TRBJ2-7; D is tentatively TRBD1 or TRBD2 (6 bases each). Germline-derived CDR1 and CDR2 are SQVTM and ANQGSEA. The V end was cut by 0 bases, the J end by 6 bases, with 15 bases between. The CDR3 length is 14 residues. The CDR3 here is CSVEEGGGTREQYF. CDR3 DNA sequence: TGCAGCGTTGAAGAAGGAGGGGGGACGCGCGAGCAGTACTTC.

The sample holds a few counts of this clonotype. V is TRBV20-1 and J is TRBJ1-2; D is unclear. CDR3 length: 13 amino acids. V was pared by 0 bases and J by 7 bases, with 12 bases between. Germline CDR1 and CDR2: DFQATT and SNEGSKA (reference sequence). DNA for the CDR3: TGCAGTGCTAGAGATCACGGGGATCCTGGCTACACCTTC. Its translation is CSARDHGDPGYTF.

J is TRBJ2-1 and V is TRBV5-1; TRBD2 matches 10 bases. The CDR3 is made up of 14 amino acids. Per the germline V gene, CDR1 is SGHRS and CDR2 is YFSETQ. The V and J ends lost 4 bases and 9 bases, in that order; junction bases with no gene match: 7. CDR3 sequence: CASSPTGTSVEQFF. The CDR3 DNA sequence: TGCGCCAGCAGCCCTACCGGGACTAGCGTTGAGCAGTTCTTC.

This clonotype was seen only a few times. The CDR3 region has the DNA TGTGCCAGCAGCTACATGGACATCAATGAGCAGTTCTTC. Translation gives CASSYMDINEQFF. This chain uses TRBV11-1 with TRBJ2-1, with a possible D match to TRBD1 (5 bases). CDR1 is SGHAT, CDR2 FQDESV, per germline (reference sequence). Trimming left V 4 bases short and J 6 bases short, with 10 bases between. The CDR3 loop spans 13 amino acids.

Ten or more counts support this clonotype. CDR3 coding DNA: TGTGCCAGCAGTTTATTTCGGGGGGCACGGGATTTAAACACTGAAGCTTTCTTT. Translating gives CASSLFRGARDLNTEAFF. The chain is built from TRBV27 and TRBJ1-1; maybe TRBD1 (6 bases). This CDR3 has 18 residues. V lost 1 base and J lost 2, with 20 bases in between. Germline CDR1 MNHEY, CDR2 SMNVEV (reference sequence).

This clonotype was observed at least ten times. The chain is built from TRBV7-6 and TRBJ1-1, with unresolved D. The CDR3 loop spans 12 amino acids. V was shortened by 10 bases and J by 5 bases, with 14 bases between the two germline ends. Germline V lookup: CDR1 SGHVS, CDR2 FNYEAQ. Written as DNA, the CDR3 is TGTGCCACCAAAAACCCGAGGACTGAAGCTTTCTTT. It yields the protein CATKNPRTEAFF.

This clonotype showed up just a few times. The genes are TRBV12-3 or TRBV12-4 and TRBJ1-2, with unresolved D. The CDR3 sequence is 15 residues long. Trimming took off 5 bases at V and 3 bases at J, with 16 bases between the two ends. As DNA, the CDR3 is TGTGCCAGCAGTCTTGTCGGCGGGCCCGACTATGGCTACACCTTC. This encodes CASSLVGGPDYGYTF.

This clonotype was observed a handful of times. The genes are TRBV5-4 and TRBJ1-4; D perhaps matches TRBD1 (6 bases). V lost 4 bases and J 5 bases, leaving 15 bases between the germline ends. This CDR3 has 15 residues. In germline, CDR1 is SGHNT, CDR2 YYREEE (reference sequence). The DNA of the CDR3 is TGTGCCAGCAGCCCGGGGGCAGGATCAAATGAAAAACTGTTTTTT. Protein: CASSPGAGSNEKLFF.

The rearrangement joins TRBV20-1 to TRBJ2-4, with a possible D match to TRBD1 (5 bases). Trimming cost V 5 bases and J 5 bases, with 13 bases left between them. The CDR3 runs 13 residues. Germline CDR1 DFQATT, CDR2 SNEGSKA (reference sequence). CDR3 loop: CSAQQGAENIQYF. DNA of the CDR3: TGCAGTGCTCAACAAGGGGCAGAAAACATTCAGTACTTC.

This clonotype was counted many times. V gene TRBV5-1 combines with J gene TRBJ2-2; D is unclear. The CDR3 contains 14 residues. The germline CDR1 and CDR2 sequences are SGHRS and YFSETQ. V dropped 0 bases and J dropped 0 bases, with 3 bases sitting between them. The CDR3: CASSLEPNTGELFF. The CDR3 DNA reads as TGCGCCAGCAGCTTGGAGCCGAACACCGGGGAGCTGTTTTTT. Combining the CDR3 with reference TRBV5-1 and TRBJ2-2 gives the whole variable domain KAGVTQTPRYLIKTRGQQVTLSCSPISGHRSVSWYQQTPGQGLQFLFEYFSETQRNKGNFPGRFSGRQFSNSRSEMNVSTLELGDSALYLCASSLEPNTGELFFGEGSRLTVL.

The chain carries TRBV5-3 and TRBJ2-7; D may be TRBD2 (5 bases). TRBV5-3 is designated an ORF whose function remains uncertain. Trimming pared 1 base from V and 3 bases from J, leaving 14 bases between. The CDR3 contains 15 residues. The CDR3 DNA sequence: TGTGCCAGAAGCTTGCGGGATAACGAACACTACGAGCAGTACTTC. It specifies CARSLRDNEHYEQYF.

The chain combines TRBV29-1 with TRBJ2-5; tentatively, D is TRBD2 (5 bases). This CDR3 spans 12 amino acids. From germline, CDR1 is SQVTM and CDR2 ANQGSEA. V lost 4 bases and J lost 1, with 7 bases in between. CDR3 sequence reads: CSVARGQETQYF. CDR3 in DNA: TGCAGCGTTGCCCGGGGCCAAGAGACCCAGTACTTC.

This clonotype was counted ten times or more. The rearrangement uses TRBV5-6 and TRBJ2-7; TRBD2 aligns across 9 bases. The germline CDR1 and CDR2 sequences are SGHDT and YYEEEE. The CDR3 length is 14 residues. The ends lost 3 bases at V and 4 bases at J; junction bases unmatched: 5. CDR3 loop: CASSSTSGFYEQYF. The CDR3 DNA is TGTGCCAGCAGCTCTACTAGCGGGTTTTACGAGCAGTACTTC. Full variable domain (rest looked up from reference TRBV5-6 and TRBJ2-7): DAGVTQSPTHLIKTRGQQVTLRCSPKSGHDTVSWYQQALGQGPQFIFQYYEEEERQRGNFPDRFSGHQFPNYSSELNVNALLLGDSALYLCASSSTSGFYEQYFGPGTRLTVT.

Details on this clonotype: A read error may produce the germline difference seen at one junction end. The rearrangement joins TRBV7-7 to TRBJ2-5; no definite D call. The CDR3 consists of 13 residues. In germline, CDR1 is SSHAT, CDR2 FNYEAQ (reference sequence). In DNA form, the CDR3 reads TGTGCTAGCAGCTCCTTTCTCCAAGAGACCCAGTACTTC. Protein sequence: CASSSFLQETQYF. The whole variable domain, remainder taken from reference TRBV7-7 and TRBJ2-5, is GAGVSQSPRYKVTKRGQDVTLRCDPISSHATLYWYQQALGQGPEFLTYFNYEAQPDKSGLPSDRFSAERPEGSISTLTIQRTEQRDSAMYRCASSSFLQETQYFGPGTRLLVL.

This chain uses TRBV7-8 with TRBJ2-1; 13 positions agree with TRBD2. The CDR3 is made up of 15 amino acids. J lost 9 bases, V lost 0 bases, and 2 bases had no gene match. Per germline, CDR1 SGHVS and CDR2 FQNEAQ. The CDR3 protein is CASSLAGLAGTEQFF. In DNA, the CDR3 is TGTGCCAGCAGCTTAGCGGGACTAGCGGGAACTGAGCAGTTCTTC.

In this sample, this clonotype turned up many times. The CDR3 reads CASSPTGQGWYF. CDR3 bases: TGTGCCAGCAGCCCGACGGGACAGGGATGGTATTTT. This chain uses TRBV6-6 with TRBJ2-3, with 9 positions matching TRBD1. The CDR3 spans 12 residues. The V gene's germline CDR1 is MNHNY and CDR2 SVGAGI (reference sequence). Losses at the gene ends were 6 bases for V and 14 bases for J; bases not matched to a gene: 9.

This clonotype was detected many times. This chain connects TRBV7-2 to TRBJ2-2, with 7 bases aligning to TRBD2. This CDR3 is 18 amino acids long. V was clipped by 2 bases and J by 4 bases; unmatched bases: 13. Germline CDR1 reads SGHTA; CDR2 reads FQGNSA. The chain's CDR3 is CASSLLRDYPGGTGELFF. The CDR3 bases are TGTGCCAGCAGCTTACTAAGGGACTACCCAGGAGGCACCGGGGAGCTGTTTTTT.

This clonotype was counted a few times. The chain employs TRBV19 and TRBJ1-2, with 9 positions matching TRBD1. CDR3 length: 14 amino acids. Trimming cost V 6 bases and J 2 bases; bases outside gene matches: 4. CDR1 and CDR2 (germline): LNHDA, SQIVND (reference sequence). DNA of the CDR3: TGTGCCAGTAGGACGACAGGGGGGAACTATGGCTACACCTTC. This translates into CASRTTGGNYGYTF.

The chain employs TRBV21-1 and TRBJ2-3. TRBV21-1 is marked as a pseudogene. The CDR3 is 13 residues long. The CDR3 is CASSPNLKDTQYF. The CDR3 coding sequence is TGTGCCAGCAGCCCCAATTTGAAAGATACGCAGTATTTT.

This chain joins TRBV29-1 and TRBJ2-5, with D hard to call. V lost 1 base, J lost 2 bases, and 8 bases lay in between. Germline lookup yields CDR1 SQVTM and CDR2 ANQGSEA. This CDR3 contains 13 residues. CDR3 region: CSVEVGSQETQYF. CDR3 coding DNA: TGCAGCGTTGAAGTGGGCAGTCAAGAGACCCAGTACTTC.

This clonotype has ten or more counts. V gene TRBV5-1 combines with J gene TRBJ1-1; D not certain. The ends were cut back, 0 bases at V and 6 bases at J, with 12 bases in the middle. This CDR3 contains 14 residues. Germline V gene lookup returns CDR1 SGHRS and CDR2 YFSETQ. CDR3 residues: CASSLAAGKPEAFF. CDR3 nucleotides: TGCGCCAGCAGCTTGGCCGCGGGGAAACCTGAAGCTTTCTTT.

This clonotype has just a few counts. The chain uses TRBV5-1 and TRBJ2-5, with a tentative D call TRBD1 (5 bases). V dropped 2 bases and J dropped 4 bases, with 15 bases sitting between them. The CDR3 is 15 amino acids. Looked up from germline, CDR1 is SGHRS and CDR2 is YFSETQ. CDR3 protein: CASSLGSSQGETQYF. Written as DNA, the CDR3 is TGCGCCAGCAGCTTAGGCAGCTCGCAGGGAGAGACCCAGTACTTC.

CDR3 in DNA: TGTGCCAGCAGTGAAGCGCTTTGGGGGGGCCGTGATACGCAGTATTTT. It translates to CASSEALWGGRDTQYF. This chain links TRBV2 with TRBJ2-3; D may be TRBD2 (7 bases). Deletions cut 0 bases from V and 6 bases from J, with 16 bases between. This CDR3 region has 16 residues. The germline V gene has CDR1 SNHLY and CDR2 FYNNEI.

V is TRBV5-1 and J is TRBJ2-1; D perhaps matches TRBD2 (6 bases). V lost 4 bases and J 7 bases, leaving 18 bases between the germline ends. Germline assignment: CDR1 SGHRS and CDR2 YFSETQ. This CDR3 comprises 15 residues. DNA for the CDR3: TGCGCCAGCAGCCTCGGGCCAAGGGCGGGAAATGAGCAGTTCTTC. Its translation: CASSLGPRAGNEQFF.

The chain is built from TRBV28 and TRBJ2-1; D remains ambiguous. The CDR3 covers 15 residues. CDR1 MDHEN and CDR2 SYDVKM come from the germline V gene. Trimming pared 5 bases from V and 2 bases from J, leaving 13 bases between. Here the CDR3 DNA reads TGTGCCAGCAGTCCCCGGCCTACGACCTACAATGAGCAGTTCTTC. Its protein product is CASSPRPTTYNEQFF. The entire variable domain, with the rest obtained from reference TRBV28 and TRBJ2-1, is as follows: DVKVTQSSRYLVKRTGEKVFLECVQDMDHENMFWYRQDPGLGLRLIYFSYDVKMKEKGDIPEGYSVSREKKERFSLILESASTNQTSMYLCASSPRPTTYNEQFFGPGTRLTVL.

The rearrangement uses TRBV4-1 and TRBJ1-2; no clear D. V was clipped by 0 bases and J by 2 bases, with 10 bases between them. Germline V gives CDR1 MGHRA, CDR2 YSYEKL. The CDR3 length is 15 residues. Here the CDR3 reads CASSQDRSRNYGYTF. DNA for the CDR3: TGCGCCAGCAGCCAAGACAGGTCCCGCAACTATGGCTACACCTTC.